The 4 T cell receptor beta chains reported below all come from one sample, sequenced in a study of early T cells in non-severe SARS-CoV-2 infection. TCRdb recomputed calls from the 5' RACE reads with MiXCR, one row per CDR3 protein. Of some 64,000 distinct CDR3 sequences in the sample, 10% to 14% were seen once. Sequencing was done on a sample of whole blood. These receptor sequences come from an adult who was a healthcare worker with PCR-confirmed SARS-CoV-2 infection or an uninfected control (not recorded which).

This clonotype was observed many times. CDR3 sequence (DNA): TGTGCCAGCAGTTGGAGCTCCTACAATGAGCAGTTCTTC. This sequence encodes CASSWSSYNEQFF. The chain uses TRBV12-3 or TRBV12-4 and TRBJ2-1; D call uncertain. V gave up 4 bases and J gave up 0 bases, with 4 bases separating them. The CDR3 runs to 13 residues.

The chain is built from TRBV5-1 and TRBJ2-7; tentative D call: TRBD2 (5 bases). The germline gives CDR1 SGHRS, CDR2 YFSETQ. Between the trimmed V and J ends, which lost 5 bases and 4 bases, there was a span of 22 bases. The CDR3 runs 16 residues. The CDR3 reads CASRPFRTGNLYEQYF. The CDR3 DNA is TGCGCCAGCAGGCCGTTTAGGACTGGAAACTTGTACGAGCAGTACTTC.

This clonotype was seen only a few times. The rearrangement joins TRBV3-1 to TRBJ2-2, with D perhaps assigned TRBD1 or TRBD2 (5 bases each). The V and J ends lost 1 base and 1 base respectively, with 10 bases between them. Germline values: CDR1 LGHDT, CDR2 YNNKEL (reference sequence). The CDR3 extends over 16 amino acids. This CDR3 reads CASSQVPGGNTGELFF. CDR3 sequence (DNA): TGTGCCAGCAGCCAAGTCCCTGGGGGGAACACCGGGGAGCTGTTTTTT.

At least ten counts were recorded for this clonotype. The rearrangement links TRBV20-1 to TRBJ2-7; the D gene is possibly TRBD1 (5 bases). The germline CDR1 and CDR2 sequences are DFQATT and SNEGSKA (reference sequence). Deletions cut 1 base from V and 5 bases from J, with 21 bases between. There are 16 residues in the CDR3. The CDR3 spells CSARGRAGFPPHEQYF. CDR3 DNA: TGCAGTGCTAGAGGTAGAGCAGGGTTCCCACCCCACGAGCAGTACTTC.